This T cell receptor (beta chain) comes out of a study of chemoradiotherapy in HPV16-positive cancers. Only a few counts were recorded for this clone. V shed 0 bases and J shed 8 bases, with 13 bases lying between them. Germline assignment: CDR1 LNHNV and CDR2 YYDKDF (reference sequence). The CDR3 runs 14 residues. Assay: immunoSEQ multiplex PCR; the TCRdb copy retains only in-frame clones and omits some. Of around 6,600 clones listed, roughly 80% are singletons. The V gene is TRBV15, the J gene TRBJ1-2; the D is unclear. The receptor was derived from a human donor with HPV-associated anogenital cancer. The input for sequencing was tumor tissue, taken from a patient who underwent chemoradiotherapy. The CDR3 DNA reads TGTGCCACCAGCAGAGATGTGCAGGTCGGCGGCTACACCTTC. As protein: CATSRDVQVGGYTF.